This T cell receptor beta chain was documented in a study of preoperative IRX-2 immunotherapy in early breast cancer (dated 2019 in TCRdb). The germline V gene provides CDR1 MDHEN and CDR2 SYDVKM. The CDR3 holds 15 amino acids from the cysteine to the phenylalanine. This entry keeps only the CDR3 DNA: 45 bases, framed from base 1. V is reduced by 7 bases and J by 2 bases, leaving a spacing of 12 bases between them. Notes on this clone: Its antigen specificity is not known. No base qualities exist here, and no much larger clone lies one base off it.

The library was generated by the immunoSEQ multiplex PCR assay. TCRdb limited this immuneACCESS table to in-frame rearrangements with V and J called. A share of clones is missing; checked studies link under half to unresolved V genes, and the rest is unexplained. The sample table lists 90,000 to 100,000 clones, 70% to 90% of them with a count of one. The ten biggest clones cover roughly 1.9% of the sample. This sample's treatment or condition label indicates: preoperative locoregional IRX-2 cytokine immunotherapy. The samples were obtained from a phase Ib study that tested preoperative, locoregional IRX-2 cytokine immunotherapy meant to prime immune responses. The donors were early-stage breast cancer patients who were given IRX-2 prior to surgery.

The sequence was obtained from a human donor with breast cancer. This chain is built from TRBV28 and TRBJ2-6; TRBD2 is a weak D gene call, 5 bases matching. The sequences come from tumor tissue, collected after IRX-2 immunotherapy. The nucleotide sequence reads as follows: TGTGCCAGCATTGGGGAGAGTACTGGGGCCAACGTCCTGACTTTC. Its coded protein is CASIGESTGANVLTF.